The clone carrying this T cell receptor beta chain has ten or more counts. Its matching antigen is unknown. This entry comes from a study of identical twins. Whole-study results and caveats: Abundant beta clonotypes from cord blood had fewer insertions, unlike memory repertoires, which showed none.

MiXCR, run by TCRdb on the 5' RACE reads, gives a single entry per CDR3 protein. The sample has 300,000 to 400,000 distinct CDR3 sequences; 8.5% to 10% are singletons. The source material was naive T cells sorted from blood. This receptor was taken from a woman between 50 and 59 years old in good health.

In nucleotides, the CDR3 is TGTGCCAGTGGACAGGGAAAGTGGTTCGAGTTCTTC. Translated: CASGQGKWFEFF. The chain employs TRBV12-3 or TRBV12-4 and TRBJ2-1, with 8 bases that match TRBD1. The CDR3 covers 12 residues. Losses at the gene ends were 9 bases for V and 14 bases for J; bases not matched to a gene: 12.